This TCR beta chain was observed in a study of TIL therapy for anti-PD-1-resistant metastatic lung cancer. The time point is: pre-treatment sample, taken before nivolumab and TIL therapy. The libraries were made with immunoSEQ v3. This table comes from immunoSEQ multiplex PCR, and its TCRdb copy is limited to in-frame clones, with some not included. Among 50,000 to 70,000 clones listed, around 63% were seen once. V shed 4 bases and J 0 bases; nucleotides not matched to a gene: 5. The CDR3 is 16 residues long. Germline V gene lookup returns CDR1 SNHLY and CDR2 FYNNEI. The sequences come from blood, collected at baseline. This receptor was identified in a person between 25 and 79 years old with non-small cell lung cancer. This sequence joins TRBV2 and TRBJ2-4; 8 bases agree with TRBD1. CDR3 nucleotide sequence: TGTGCCAGCAGTGCCTCAGGGGGCTTAGCCAAAAACATTCAGTACTTC. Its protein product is CASSASGGLAKNIQYF.